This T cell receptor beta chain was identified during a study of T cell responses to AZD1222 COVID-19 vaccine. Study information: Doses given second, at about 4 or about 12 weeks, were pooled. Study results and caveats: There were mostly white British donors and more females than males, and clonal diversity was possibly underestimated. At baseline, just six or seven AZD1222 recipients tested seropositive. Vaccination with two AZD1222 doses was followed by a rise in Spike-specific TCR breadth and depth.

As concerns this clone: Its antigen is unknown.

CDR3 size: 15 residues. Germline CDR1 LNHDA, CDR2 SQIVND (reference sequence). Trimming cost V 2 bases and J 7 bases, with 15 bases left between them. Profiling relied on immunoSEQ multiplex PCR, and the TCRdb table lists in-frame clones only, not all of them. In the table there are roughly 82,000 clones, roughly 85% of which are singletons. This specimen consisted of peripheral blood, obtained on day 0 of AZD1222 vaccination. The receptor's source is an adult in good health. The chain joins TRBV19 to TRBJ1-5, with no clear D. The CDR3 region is CASSILRALSQPQHF. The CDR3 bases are TGTGCCAGTAGTATACTTCGGGCCCTGAGCCAGCCCCAGCATTTT.